A selection of T cell receptor beta chains follows, all from one sample in a study of blood T cell repertoires in COVID-19. The method was immunoSEQ multiplex PCR; TCRdb's version includes in-frame clones alone and lacks a portion of them. The sample records about 58,000 clones, around 89% being singletons. Sequencing was carried out using peripheral blood. The receptors stem from an older woman with active COVID-19. The CDR3 runs from the conserved cysteine through the conserved F or W. D genes are given only for firm matches. Some rows mark clone size as missing; the rest say once, few, many or name a class of expanded clone.

J	size	V	D	DNA	CDR3
TRBJ2-7	NA	TRBV10-3	TRBD1	TGTGCCATCACCGAAACCGGGACAGGGCGGCACGAGCAGTACTTC	CAITETGTGRHEQYF
TRBJ2-7	NA	TRBV6-2/TRBV6-3	NA	TGTGCCAGCAGTTACGGTCAGGTTCTCTCCTACGAGCAGTACTTC	CASSYGQVLSYEQYF
TRBJ2-6	NA	TRBV7-9	NA	TGTGCCAGCAGCCCACGCGGGGCTGGGGCCAACGTCCTGACTTTC	CASSPRGAGANVLTF
TRBJ1-4	NA	TRBV9	TRBD1	TGTGCCAGCAGCATCTCGGGAGGGGGCTTTGAAAAACTGTTTTTT	CASSISGGGFEKLFF
TRBJ1-5	NA	TRBV4-1	NA	TGCGCCAGCAGCCAAAGTATCGGTCAGCCCCAGCATTTT	CASSQSIGQPQHF
TRBJ2-7	NA	TRBV6-2/TRBV6-3	TRBD2	TGTGCCACCAACCCGCCCGGTAGCGGGGGCTACGAGCAGTACTTC	CATNPPGSGGYEQYF
TRBJ2-5	NA	TRBV10-3	TRBD2	TGTGCCACCGCCCTAGCGGGGGCCCTCCAAGAGACCCAGTACTTC	CATALAGALQETQYF
TRBJ2-7	NA	TRBV7-2	NA	TGTGCCAGCAGCTTATTCGGGACAACTTCGGGCGAGCAGTACTTC	CASSLFGTTSGEQYF
TRBJ1-1	NA	TRBV5-4	NA	TGTGCCAGCAGCTCGGCGGGCAGATTCACTGAAGCTTTCTTT	CASSSAGRFTEAFF
TRBJ1-2	NA	TRBV2	NA	TGTGCCAGCAGTGAAGTTTTACGGAGCTATGGCTACACCTTC	CASSEVLRSYGYTF
TRBJ1-2	NA	TRBV18	NA	TGTGCCAGCTCACCGCCCGCACAGGGTAGTCATGGCTACACCTTC	CASSPPAQGSHGYTF
TRBJ1-3	NA	TRBV29-1	TRBD1	TGCAGCGTTGACCCGACAGGGTCGGGAAACACCATATATTTT	CSVDPTGSGNTIYF
TRBJ1-1	NA	TRBV5-1	TRBD1	TGCGCCAGCAGCTTGCAGGGGGGCCTAACTGAAGCTTTCTTT	CASSLQGGLTEAFF
TRBJ2-4	NA	TRBV15	TRBD2	TGTGCCACCAGCAGCCGCGCGGGAGCGGTCGGGGACATTCAGTACTTC	CATSSRAGAVGDIQYF
TRBJ1-6	NA	TRBV5-1	NA	TGCGCCAGCAGCTCTCAAGAGGCATTAACCCTCCACTTT	CASSSQEALTLHF
TRBJ1-3	NA	TRBV29-1	NA	TGCAGCGTTGAGCCCATCGGTGGCACCATATATTTT	CSVEPIGGTIYF
TRBJ2-5	NA	TRBV5-4	TRBD1	TGTGCCAGCAGCTACCCGGGGACAGGCGGACCGTACCAAGAGACCCAGTACTTC	CASSYPGTGGPYQETQYF
TRBJ2-7	NA	TRBV6-6	TRBD1	TGTGCCAGCAGTTTGGGACAGGGCGGCGAGCAGTACTTC	CASSLGQGGEQYF
TRBJ1-1	NA	TRBV6-5	TRBD1	TGTGCCAGCAGTCAGCTAGAGACAGGGCAAGCTTTCTTT	CASSQLETGQAFF
TRBJ1-6	NA	TRBV19	TRBD1	TGTGCCAGTAGTTTACAGGGGGGCTCACCCCTCCACTTT	CASSLQGGSPLHF
TRBJ2-5	NA	TRBV7-3	NA	TGTGCCAGCAGCTTAGAGCTTCAAGAGACCCAGTACTTC	CASSLELQETQYF
TRBJ1-5	NA	TRBV18	TRBD1	TGTGCCAGCTCACGGACAGGGGCAACTCAGCCCCAGCATTTT	CASSRTGATQPQHF
TRBJ1-2	NA	TRBV7-2	TRBD1	TGTGCCAGCAGCTTAGGACAGGGGGCCAACTATGGCTACACCTTC	CASSLGQGANYGYTF
TRBJ2-7	NA	TRBV19	NA	TGTGCCAGTAGTATTGTAGGGAGCTCCTACGAGCAGTACTTC	CASSIVGSSYEQYF
TRBJ1-3	once	TRBV5-1	NA	TGCGCCAGCAGCTTGGCGGGGTACGGAAACACCATATATTTT	CASSLAGYGNTIYF
TRBJ1-2	NA	TRBV4-3	NA	TGCGCCAGCAGCCAAGACGGCGGTAACTATGGCTACACCTTC	CASSQDGGNYGYTF
TRBJ1-5	NA	TRBV18	TRBD1	TGTGCCAGCTCACCAGAGGTCAGGGGGGAGAATCAGCCCCAGCATTTT	CASSPEVRGENQPQHF
TRBJ2-3	NA	TRBV7-9	NA	TGTGCCAGCAGCTGGGGACAATCCACAGATACGCAGTATTTT	CASSWGQSTDTQYF
TRBJ2-3	NA	TRBV5-1	TRBD2	TGCGCCAGCAGCGCAGGACTAGCGGGGGGGCCGACAGATACGCAGTATTTT	CASSAGLAGGPTDTQYF
TRBJ1-4	NA	TRBV19	NA	TGTGCCAGTAGTACCTCCTCGACAAGAACTAATGAAAAACTGTTTTTT	CASSTSSTRTNEKLFF
TRBJ1-2	few	TRBV5-1	NA	TGCGCCAGCAGAAAGGAGACTGGCTACACCTTC	CASRKETGYTF
TRBJ1-2	NA	TRBV5-8	TRBD1	TGTGCCAGCAGCTGGGGACAGAGCTACACCTTC	CASSWGQSYTF
TRBJ2-3	once	TRBV9	TRBD2	TGTGCCAGCAGCAGGGGACTAGCGGGGCTCACAGATACGCAGTATTTT	CASSRGLAGLTDTQYF
TRBJ2-5	NA	TRBV7-3	TRBD1	TGTGCCAGCAGGGCCGGGACAGGGTTTGAAGAGACCCAGTACTTC	CASRAGTGFEETQYF
TRBJ2-6	NA	TRBV7-3	NA	TGTGCCAGCAGCTTGGACTTGTTTCGTTCTGGGGCCAACGTCCTGACTTTC	CASSLDLFRSGANVLTF
TRBJ1-3	once	TRBV3-1/TRBV3-2	NA	TGTGCCAGCAGCCAAGGCAGGACCATATATTTT	CASSQGRTIYF
TRBJ2-7	NA	TRBV7-6	NA	TGTGCCAGCAGCTTAGCCCCGGGCAGGGGCTACGAGCAGTACTTC	CASSLAPGRGYEQYF
TRBJ1-1	NA	TRBV19	TRBD1	TGTGCCAGTAGTATTCGACAGGGAAGGGCTCCTGAAGCTTTCTTT	CASSIRQGRAPEAFF
TRBJ2-1	NA	TRBV5-1	TRBD2	TGCGCCAGCAGCTCGGGGGGGAATGAGCAGTTCTTC	CASSSGGNEQFF
TRBJ2-7	NA	TRBV19	NA	TGTGCCAGTAGTATAGGAGGGAGCAACTCCTACGAGCAGTACTTC	CASSIGGSNSYEQYF
TRBJ1-6	NA	TRBV9	TRBD1	TGTGCCAGCAGCAATACAGGGGGGGCTTCACCCCTCCACTTT	CASSNTGGASPLHF
TRBJ2-5	NA	TRBV5-1	TRBD2	TGCGCCAGCAGCCCTAGCGGCCCCCAAGAGACCCAGTACTTC	CASSPSGPQETQYF
TRBJ2-3	NA	TRBV11-2	NA	TGTGCCAGCAGCTTGAGGGGACTGACTACAGATACGCAGTATTTT	CASSLRGLTTDTQYF
TRBJ1-3	NA	TRBV6-6	NA	TGTGCCAGCAGCCCAACTGGAAACACCATATATTTT	CASSPTGNTIYF
TRBJ1-2	NA	TRBV5-1	TRBD1	TGCGCCAGCAGCGCCACAGGGGACGGGGGCTACACCTTC	CASSATGDGGYTF
TRBJ1-4	NA	TRBV18	NA	TGTGCCAGCTCACCACTGGTCGACAGTAGCGAAAAACTGTTTTTT	CASSPLVDSSEKLFF
TRBJ2-7	NA	TRBV4-1	TRBD2	TGCGCCAGCAGCCAAGACCTAACGACTAGCGGGGGTGAGCAGTACTTC	CASSQDLTTSGGEQYF
TRBJ1-1	once	TRBV6-5	TRBD1	TGTGCCAGCGGTCGACAGGGCGGGAACACTGAAGCTTTCTTT	CASGRQGGNTEAFF
TRBJ2-2	NA	TRBV30	NA	TGTGCCTGGACCTGGGGGAGGGGGGCCGGGGAGCTGTTTTTT	CAWTWGRGAGELFF
TRBJ2-5	NA	TRBV12-3/TRBV12-4	NA	TGTGCCAGCAGTTTTCCCAACCAAGAGACCCAGTACTTC	CASSFPNQETQYF
TRBJ1-4	NA	TRBV6-5	NA	TGTGCCAGCAGTCCCGGGGACTTCGGTAATGAAAAACTGTTTTTT	CASSPGDFGNEKLFF
TRBJ1-6	NA	TRBV3-1/TRBV3-2	TRBD1	TGTGCCAGCAGCCAAGACCCAGGACAGGGGAATAATTCACCCCTCCACTTT	CASSQDPGQGNNSPLHF
TRBJ1-1	NA	TRBV25-1	NA	TGTGCCAGCAGTGTACAGAGGACTGGGAACACTGAAGCTTTCTTT	CASSVQRTGNTEAFF
TRBJ1-5	NA	TRBV21-1	NA	TGTGCCAGCAGCAAATTAGGTCAGGATCAGCCCCAGCATTTT	CASSKLGQDQPQHF
TRBJ1-3	NA	TRBV6-5	NA	TGTGCCATCCTGGGGGGAGTCTCTGGAAACACCATATATTTT	CAILGGVSGNTIYF
TRBJ2-1	NA	TRBV7-2	TRBD2	TGTGCCAGCGGGACTAGCGGGGGGGCTAATGAGCAGTTCTTC	CASGTSGGANEQFF